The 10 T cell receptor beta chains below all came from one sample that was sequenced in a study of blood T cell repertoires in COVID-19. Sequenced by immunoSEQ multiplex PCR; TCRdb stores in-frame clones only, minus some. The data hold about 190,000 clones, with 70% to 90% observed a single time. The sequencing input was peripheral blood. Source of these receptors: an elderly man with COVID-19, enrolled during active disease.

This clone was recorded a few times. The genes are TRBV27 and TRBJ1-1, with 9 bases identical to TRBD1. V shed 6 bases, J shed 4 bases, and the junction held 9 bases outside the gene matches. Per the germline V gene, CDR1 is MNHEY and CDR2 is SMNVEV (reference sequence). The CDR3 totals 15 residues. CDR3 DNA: TGTGCCAGCAGCGAACAAGGGACAGGGTTCACTGAAGCTTTCTTT. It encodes CASSEQGTGFTEAFF.

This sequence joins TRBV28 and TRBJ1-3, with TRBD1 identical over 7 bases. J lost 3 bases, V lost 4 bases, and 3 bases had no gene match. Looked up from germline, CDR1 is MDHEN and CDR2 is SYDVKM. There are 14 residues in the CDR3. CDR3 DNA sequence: TGTGCCAGCAGTTCTACAGGGGATGGAAACACCATATATTTT. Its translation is CASSSTGDGNTIYF.

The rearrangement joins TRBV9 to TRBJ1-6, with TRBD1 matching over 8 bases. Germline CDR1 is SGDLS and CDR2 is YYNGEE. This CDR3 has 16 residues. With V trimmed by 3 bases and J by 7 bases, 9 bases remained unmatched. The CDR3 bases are TGTGCCAGCAGCGCGGGTGGACAGGGTAGAAATTCACCCCTCCACTTT. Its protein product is CASSAGGQGRNSPLHF.

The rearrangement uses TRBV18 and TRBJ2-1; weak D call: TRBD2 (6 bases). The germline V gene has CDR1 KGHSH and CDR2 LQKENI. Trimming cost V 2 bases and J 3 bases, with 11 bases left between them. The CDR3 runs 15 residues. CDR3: CASSPVYGGYNEQFF. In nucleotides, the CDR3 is TGTGCCAGCTCACCAGTTTACGGGGGCTACAATGAGCAGTTCTTC.

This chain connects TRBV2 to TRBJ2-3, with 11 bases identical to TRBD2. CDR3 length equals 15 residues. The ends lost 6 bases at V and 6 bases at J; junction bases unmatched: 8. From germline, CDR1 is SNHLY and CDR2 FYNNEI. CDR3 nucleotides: TGTGCCAGCAGCGCTAGCGGGGGGAGGCCGGATACGCAGTATTTT. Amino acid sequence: CASSASGGRPDTQYF.

As DNA, the CDR3 is TGTGCCAGCAGCTTGGCCGCTACAGTTAACACTGAAGCTTTCTTT. Its translation: CASSLAATVNTEAFF. This chain connects TRBV5-6 to TRBJ1-1; no reliable D call. V was trimmed by 0 bases and J by 2 bases, leaving 11 bases between them. The germline V gene has CDR1 SGHDT and CDR2 YYEEEE. CDR3 length: 15 amino acids.

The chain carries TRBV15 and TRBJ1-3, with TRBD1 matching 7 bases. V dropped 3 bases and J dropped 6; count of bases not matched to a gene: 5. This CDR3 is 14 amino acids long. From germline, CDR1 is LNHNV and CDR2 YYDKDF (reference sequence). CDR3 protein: CATSSPGTANTIYF. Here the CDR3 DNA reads TGTGCCACCAGCAGCCCCGGGACAGCAAACACCATATATTTT.

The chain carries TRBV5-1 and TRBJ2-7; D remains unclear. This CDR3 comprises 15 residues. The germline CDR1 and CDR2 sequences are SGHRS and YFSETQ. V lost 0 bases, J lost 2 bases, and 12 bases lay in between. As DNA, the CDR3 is TGCGCCAGCAGCTTGGCGGGTCCTCCTACCTACGAGCAGTACTTC. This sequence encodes CASSLAGPPTYEQYF.

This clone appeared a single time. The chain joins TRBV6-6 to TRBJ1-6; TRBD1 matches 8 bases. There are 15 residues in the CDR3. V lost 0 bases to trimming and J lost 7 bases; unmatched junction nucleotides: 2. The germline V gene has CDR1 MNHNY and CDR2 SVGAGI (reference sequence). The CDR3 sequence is CASSYSAGGNSPLHF. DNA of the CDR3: TGTGCCAGCAGTTACTCGGCAGGGGGCAATTCACCCCTCCACTTT.

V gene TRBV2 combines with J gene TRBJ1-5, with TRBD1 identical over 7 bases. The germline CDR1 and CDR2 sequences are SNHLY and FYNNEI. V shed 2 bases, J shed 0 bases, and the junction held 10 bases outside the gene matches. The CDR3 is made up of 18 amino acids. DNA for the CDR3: TGTGCCAGCAGTGAACTCCGGACAGGACACTATAGCAATCAGCCCCAGCATTTT. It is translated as CASSELRTGHYSNQPQHF.